One sample yielded the 17 T cell receptor beta chains listed below, sequenced in a study of blood T cell repertoires in COVID-19. Profiled with immunoSEQ multiplex PCR; TCRdb holds only in-frame clones, not every one. The profile shows 100,000 to 150,000 clones, around 84% of them singletons. Sequencing was carried out using peripheral blood. These receptors came from a woman aged 80 or over with acute or convalescent COVID-19.

A single count supports this clone. The chain employs TRBV3-1 (or the pseudogene TRBV3-2) and TRBJ2-5, with TRBD2 identical over 10 bases. The CDR3 sequence is 15 residues long. Per the germline V gene, CDR1 is LGHDT and CDR2 is YNNKEL (reference sequence). V was pared by 4 bases and J by 4 bases, with 6 bases of the junction left unmatched. DNA of the CDR3: TGTGCCAGCAGCCGTCGAGCGGGGGGGCCAGAGACCCAGTACTTC. Its translation is CASSRRAGGPETQYF.

This chain links TRBV14 with TRBJ2-7; 7 nucleotides match TRBD2. This CDR3 region has 13 residues. CDR1 SGHDN and CDR2 FVKESK come from the germline V gene. The junction had 6 bases not matched to a gene; V was cut back by 4 bases and J by 6 bases. CDR3 loop: CASSPGLGREQYF. Here the CDR3 DNA reads TGTGCCAGCAGCCCAGGACTAGGCCGCGAGCAGTACTTC.

This clone was found a few times. The rearrangement links TRBV6-5 to TRBJ1-5, with D possibly being TRBD1 (6 bases). Germline lookup yields CDR1 MNHEY and CDR2 SVGAGI. V lost 6 bases and J 4 bases, leaving 13 bases between the germline ends. This CDR3 is 14 amino acids long. The CDR3 coding sequence is TGTGCCAGCAGGGCGACAGGAGTAAATCAGCCCCAGCATTTT. Translation gives CASRATGVNQPQHF.

This sequence joins TRBV10-3 and TRBJ2-5; 13 nucleotides match TRBD2. After removal of 6 bases from V and 4 bases from J, the junction contained 5 bases not matched to a gene. Germline CDR1 and CDR2: ENHRY and SYGVKD. The CDR3 is 15 residues long. CDR3 residues: CAISPRLAGGETQYF. Here the CDR3 DNA reads TGTGCCATCAGCCCCCGACTAGCGGGAGGAGAGACCCAGTACTTC.

V is TRBV7-9 and J is TRBJ2-1, with TRBD1 matching over 7 bases. Germline CDR1 and CDR2: SEHNR and FQNEAQ (reference sequence). V lost 5 bases, J lost 7 bases, and 11 bases stayed unmatched. This CDR3 is 15 amino acids long. CDR3 in DNA: TGTGCCAGCAGCGCCGACAGGGTTCCATATAATGAGCAGTTCTTC. Residues: CASSADRVPYNEQFF.

This clone was found a few times. The rearrangement joins TRBV7-9 to TRBJ1-2, with 7 bases fitting TRBD1. The CDR3 has 14 amino acids. The junction had 7 bases not matched to a gene; V was cut back by 5 bases and J by 4 bases. The germline gives CDR1 SEHNR, CDR2 FQNEAQ (reference sequence). The CDR3 sequence is CASSPRTGIYGYTF. The CDR3 DNA sequence: TGTGCCAGCAGCCCGAGGACAGGAATCTATGGCTACACCTTC.

V and J are TRBV7-2 and TRBJ2-7, with 9 positions matching TRBD1. This CDR3 has 15 amino acids. The germline CDR1 and CDR2 sequences are SGHTA and FQGNSA. J lost 3 bases, V lost 5 bases, and 8 bases had no gene match. The CDR3 sequence is CASSPSGQGFYEQYF. The CDR3 DNA is TGTGCCAGCAGCCCGTCCGGACAGGGGTTCTACGAGCAGTACTTC.

This clone was recorded a few times. The chain couples TRBV7-2 to TRBJ2-3; weak D call: TRBD1 (5 bases). This CDR3 spans 16 amino acids. With 5 bases removed from V and 2 bases from J, the gap between germline ends came to 17 bases. Germline-derived CDR1 and CDR2 are SGHTA and FQGNSA. DNA of the CDR3: TGTGCCAGCAGCCCCCTCGGTTCAGGGTACACAGATACGCAGTATTTT. This sequence encodes CASSPLGSGYTDTQYF.

This clone was seen just once. The rearrangement uses TRBV7-2 and TRBJ1-3; 8 bases fit TRBD1. The germline gives CDR1 SGHTA, CDR2 FQGNSA. V was clipped by 3 bases and J by 0 bases; unmatched bases: 7. The CDR3 loop spans 17 amino acids. The chain's CDR3 is CASSFLDRALSGNTIYF. The DNA for the CDR3 is TGTGCCAGCAGCTTTTTGGACAGGGCCCTCTCTGGAAACACCATATATTTT.

The chain has TRBV18 and TRBJ1-5, with 7 positions matching TRBD1. J gave up 4 bases and V 5 bases, and 8 bases lay outside the gene matches. CDR1 and CDR2 (germline): KGHSH, LQKENI. The CDR3 covers 15 residues. CDR3 protein: CASSSDRVGNQPQHF. Written as DNA, the CDR3 is TGTGCCAGCTCATCCGACAGGGTAGGGAATCAGCCCCAGCATTTT.

The V call is TRBV10-3, the J call TRBJ2-7; TRBD2 matches at 13 bases. In germline, CDR1 is ENHRY, CDR2 SYGVKD. The CDR3 consists of 16 residues. The junction had 7 bases not matched to a gene; V was cut back by 3 bases and J by 5 bases. The CDR3 nucleotides are TGTGCCATCAGTGACCCGGGACTAGCGGGATTCAACGAGCAGTACTTC. Translated: CAISDPGLAGFNEQYF.

This clone was counted between two and nine times. This rearrangement joins TRBV15 to TRBJ2-6; tentatively, D is TRBD1 (6 bases). Per the germline V gene, CDR1 is LNHNV and CDR2 is YYDKDF (reference sequence). V was clipped by 8 bases and J by 0 bases, with 11 bases between them. This CDR3 is 15 amino acids long. The CDR3 loop reads CATLDRSSGANVLTF. For the CDR3, the DNA is TGTGCCACCCTTGACAGGAGCTCTGGGGCCAACGTCCTGACTTTC. The full variable domain, in which reference TRBV15 and TRBJ2-6 provide the parts outside the CDR3, is DAMVIQNPRYQVTQFGKPVTLSCSQTLNHNVMYWYQQKSSQAPKLLFHYYDKDFNNEADTPDNFQSRRPNTSFCFLDIRSPGLGDTAMYLCATLDRSSGANVLTFGAGSRLTVL.

The rearrangement uses TRBV4-3 and TRBJ1-2, with 8 nucleotides matching TRBD1. The CDR3 sequence is 16 residues long. Trimming removed 0 bases from V and 7 bases from J; junction bases left unmatched: 10. Germline V gives CDR1 LGHNA, CDR2 YSLEER. The CDR3 DNA reads TGCGCCAGCAGCCAAGAAGTAGGACAGGGCATTAGTGGCTACACCTTC. Amino acids: CASSQEVGQGISGYTF.

The chain combines TRBV15 with TRBJ1-4; tentatively, D is TRBD1 (6 bases). CDR3 length: 13 residues. V gave up 6 bases and J gave up 8 bases, with 13 bases separating them. Germline-derived CDR1 and CDR2 are LNHNV and YYDKDF (reference sequence). Here the CDR3 DNA reads TGTGCCACCAGGGAAGGGGGACGCGAAAAACTGTTTTTT. Protein: CATREGGREKLFF. The full variable domain, its missing parts supplied by reference TRBV15 and TRBJ1-4, is DAMVIQNPRYQVTQFGKPVTLSCSQTLNHNVMYWYQQKSSQAPKLLFHYYDKDFNNEADTPDNFQSRRPNTSFCFLDIRSPGLGDTAMYLCATREGGREKLFFGSGTQLSVL.

The V call is TRBV2, the J call TRBJ1-2, with D unclear. Trimming shortened V by 8 bases and J by 0 bases, and 7 bases separated the two germline ends. The CDR3 loop spans 12 amino acids. Germline CDR1 SNHLY, CDR2 FYNNEI. The CDR3 here is CASHDTNYGYTF. The DNA of the CDR3 is TGTGCCAGCCACGACACTAACTATGGCTACACCTTC.

V and J are TRBV6-6 and TRBJ2-2, with 10 bases lining up with TRBD2. Germline CDR1 and CDR2: MNHNY and SVGAGI (reference sequence). CDR3 length: 16 residues. The V and J ends lost 1 base and 2 bases, in that order; junction bases with no gene match: 1. CDR3 in amino acids: CASSYWTSGNTGELFF. CDR3 nucleotide sequence: TGTGCCAGCAGTTACTGGACTAGCGGAAACACCGGGGAGCTGTTTTTT.

This clone was found a few times. The chain uses TRBV19 and TRBJ1-5; tentatively, D is TRBD1 (5 bases). The germline gives CDR1 LNHDA, CDR2 SQIVND (reference sequence). V lost 5 bases to trimming and J lost 4 bases, with 18 bases between them. CDR3 length: 16 amino acids. CDR3 protein: CASSLGRGVENQPQHF. The CDR3 coding sequence is TGTGCCAGTAGTCTGGGACGGGGGGTTGAGAATCAGCCCCAGCATTTT.